The T cell receptor (beta chain) under discussion was sequenced for a study of Ad26.COV2.S vaccination and SARS-CoV-2 variants. Across the whole study: It was the COV1001 Ad26.COV2.S trial arm that included the donor. Dosing was one shot or two shots 56 days apart.

Data came from immunoSEQ multiplex PCR; TCRdb stores just in-frame clones and leaves some out. Among 400,000 to 450,000 clones listed, around 91% were seen once. Treatment specified: over 15 received Ad26.COV2.S at low or high dose, single or two shots; several received placebo; per-sample allocation not given. Repertoires come from day 63 after the first vaccine or placebo injection. The CDR3 is 17 residues long. Trimming removed 5 bases from V and 0 bases from J; junction bases left unmatched: 7. Germline loops: CDR1 PRHDT, CDR2 FYEKMQ (reference sequence). This TCR was recovered from a person between 18 and 65 years old who received the Ad26.COV2.S COVID-19 vaccine or a placebo. The sample in question was peripheral blood, obtained in a trial of Ad26.COV2.S vaccine versus placebo. J is TRBJ2-3 and V is TRBV13, with 11 bases lining up with TRBD2. DNA of the CDR3: TGTGCCAGCAGCCCCCTGGGGACTAGCGGAAGCACAGATACGCAGTATTTT. Protein sequence: CASSPLGTSGSTDTQYF.